This is a list of T cell receptor beta chains from one sample in a study of CD8+CD57+ T cells in acquired aplastic anemia. From the reads, TCRdb called clonotypes with MiXCR, one entry per CDR3 protein. Of about 120,000 distinct CDR3 sequences listed, 58% are singletons. The sequenced material came from sorted CD4+, CD8+, or CD8+CD57+ T cells (not recorded which) from PBMCs. The source is a human donor with aplastic anemia. Both conserved end residues are part of each CDR3. The D gene is left open where the match is weak. Not all rows give a size; the values are once, few, many and, for expanded clones, a class.

D gene,J gene,V gene,clone size,CDR3 protein,CDR3 DNA
NA,TRBJ1-1,TRBV2,many,CASSDRATETEAFF,TGTGCCAGCAGTGACAGGGCCACTGAGACTGAAGCTTTCTTT
NA,TRBJ1-5,TRBV7-4,NA,CASSLGSGWNQPQHF,TGTGCCAGCAGCTTAGGATCGGGATGGAATCAGCCCCAGCATTTT
NA,TRBJ2-5,TRBV7-8,many,CASSLPGQTIYQETQYF,TGTGCCAGCAGCCTTCCTGGACAGACGATTTATCAAGAGACCCAGTACTTC
NA,TRBJ1-6,TRBV6-5,NA,CASSYFKGKSPLHF,TGTGCCAGCAGCTACTTTAAGGGGAAATCACCCCTCCACTTT
TRBD1,TRBJ1-2,TRBV10-3,NA,CAISESQGADGYTF,TGTGCCATCAGTGAGTCGCAGGGGGCGGACGGCTACACCTTC
TRBD1,TRBJ2-7,TRBV24-1,NA,CATSDFTGTGGGEQYF,TGTGCCACCAGTGATTTTACCGGGACAGGAGGCGGGGAGCAGTACTTC
NA,TRBJ2-3,TRBV2,NA,CASMGRGTDTQYF,TGTGCCAGCATGGGGCGTGGCACAGATACGCAGTATTTT
TRBD2,TRBJ2-7,TRBV15,NA,CATSSRGLLAREQYF,TGTGCCACCAGCAGCCGGGGACTATTAGCGAGGGAGCAGTACTTC
NA,TRBJ2-5,TRBV2,NA,CASSGQSQETQYF,TGTGCCAGCAGCGGACAGTCCCAAGAGACCCAGTACTTC
NA,TRBJ2-7,TRBV10-3,NA,CAISATDGYEQYF,TGTGCCATCAGTGCGACGGACGGCTACGAGCAGTACTTC
NA,TRBJ2-1,TRBV19,NA,CASSMVPAYYNEQFF,TGTGCCAGTAGTATGGTCCCGGCTTACTACAATGAGCAGTTCTTC
NA,TRBJ2-7,TRBV7-8,NA,CASSPSVYEQYF,TGTGCCAGCAGCCCCTCAGTATACGAGCAGTACTTC
TRBD1,TRBJ1-2,TRBV27,few,CASSKGARYGYTF,TGTGCCAGCTCAAAGGGGGCGAGGTATGGCTACACCTTC
NA,TRBJ2-1,TRBV24-1,few,CATSEYGQYNEQFF,TGTGCCACCAGTGAATATGGACAGTACAATGAGCAGTTCTTC
TRBD2,TRBJ2-7,TRBV15,NA,CATSYLAGSSYEQYF,TGTGCCACCAGCTATCTAGCGGGATCCTCCTACGAGCAGTACTTC
NA,TRBJ2-1,TRBV7-6,many,CASSLGASPYNEQFF,TGTGCCAGCAGCTTAGGGGCTAGTCCCTACAATGAGCAGTTCTTC
NA,TRBJ1-4,TRBV19,NA,CASTQGWTNEKLFF,TGTGCCAGCACGCAGGGATGGACTAATGAAAAACTGTTTTTT
NA,TRBJ2-1,TRBV6-1,many,CASSDIGQGFPNEQFF,TGTGCCAGCAGTGATATCGGGCAGGGATTCCCCAATGAGCAGTTCTTC
NA,TRBJ2-5,TRBV19,NA,CASSADQETQYF,TGTGCCAGTAGTGCCGATCAAGAGACCCAGTACTTC
TRBD2,TRBJ2-3,TRBV29-1,NA,CSVVLAAVQDTQYF,TGCAGCGTTGTACTAGCGGCCGTTCAAGATACGCAGTATTTT
TRBD2,TRBJ2-2,TRBV19,once,CASSIGASGVITGELFF,TGTGCCAGTAGTATAGGGGCTAGCGGGGTCATCACCGGGGAGCTGTTTTTT
TRBD1,TRBJ1-4,TRBV20-1,once,CSARGGTAFTTNEKLFF,TGCAGTGCTCGGGGCGGGACAGCCTTTACAACTAATGAAAAACTGTTTTTT
NA,TRBJ1-4,TRBV7-9,NA,CASSLVTDEKLFF,TGTGCCAGCAGCTTAGTTACCGATGAAAAACTGTTTTTT
NA,TRBJ2-7,TRBV7-2,NA,CASARVYEQYF,TGTGCCAGCGCCAGGGTCTACGAGCAGTACTTC
NA,TRBJ1-5,TRBV9,few,CASSVGVGSNQPQHF,TGTGCCAGCAGCGTGGGGGTAGGTAGCAATCAGCCCCAGCATTTT
TRBD2,TRBJ2-7,TRBV7-9,many,CASSPPQTSGVYEQYF,TGTGCCAGCAGCCCCCCCCAGACTAGCGGTGTTTACGAGCAGTACTTC
NA,TRBJ2-1,TRBV9,NA,CASSLPDHNEQFF,TGTGCCAGCAGCCTCCCCGACCACAATGAGCAGTTCTTC
TRBD1,TRBJ2-6,TRBV4-2,few,CASRNSGQGISGANVLTF,TGTGCCAGCAGGAACTCGGGACAGGGAATAAGCGGGGCCAACGTCCTGACTTTC
TRBD1,TRBJ2-7,TRBV11-1,NA,CASSTGQGKSEQYF,TGTGCCAGCAGCACGGGACAGGGCAAATCCGAGCAGTACTTC
NA,TRBJ2-7,TRBV15,few,CATSVGRGASYEQYF,TGTGCCACCAGCGTAGGCCGCGGGGCCTCCTACGAGCAGTACTTC
TRBD2,TRBJ2-7,TRBV25-1,NA,CASSEVGTSGYGQYF,TGTGCCAGCAGTGAAGTGGGGACTAGCGGCTACGGGCAGTACTTC
NA,TRBJ2-7,TRBV4-2,many,CASSQERQETYEQYF,TGTGCCAGCAGCCAAGAGCGGCAGGAGACCTACGAGCAGTACTTC
NA,TRBJ1-1,TRBV12-3/TRBV12-4,NA,CASNPQGVLSEAFF,TGTGCCAGCAACCCCCAGGGAGTTCTTTCTGAAGCTTTCTTT
NA,TRBJ1-2,TRBV7-8,NA,CASLRSGDTGYTF,TGTGCCAGCTTACGTTCTGGGGATACGGGCTACACCTTC
NA,TRBJ2-5,TRBV24-1,NA,CATSDLTRGAEYF,TGTGCCACCAGTGATCTGACTAGGGGGGCCGAGTACTTC
NA,TRBJ1-2,TRBV7-6,few,CASSLNTNYGYTF,TGTGCCAGCAGCTTAAATACAAACTATGGCTACACCTTC
TRBD2,TRBJ2-2,TRBV10-2,NA,CASSGGGGATGELFF,TGCGCCAGCAGTGGGGGCGGGGGGGCTACCGGGGAGCTGTTTTTT
NA,TRBJ2-7,TRBV7-2,few,CASSFADGSYEQYF,TGTGCCAGCAGCTTCGCTGACGGGTCCTACGAGCAGTACTTC
NA,TRBJ2-1,TRBV7-3,many,CASSGLEKGDWDEQFF,TGTGCCAGCAGCGGTCTGGAAAAGGGTGATTGGGATGAGCAGTTCTTC
NA,TRBJ2-7,TRBV29-1,few,CSVKLGESYEQYF,TGCAGCGTAAAACTCGGGGAATCGTACGAGCAGTACTTC
TRBD1,TRBJ2-3,TRBV24-1,NA,CATSDLRDRGPTDTQYF,TGTGCCACCAGTGATCTTCGGGACAGGGGACCCACAGATACGCAGTATTTT
NA,TRBJ2-4,TRBV15,NA,CATSTTGKNIQYF,TGTGCCACCAGCACAACAGGGAAAAACATTCAGTACTTC
NA,TRBJ2-5,TRBV15,NA,CATSSPGQHQETQYF,TGTGCCACCAGCAGCCCCGGACAGCACCAAGAGACCCAGTACTTC
NA,TRBJ2-2,TRBV7-9,NA,CANRQITGELFF,TGTGCCAACCGACAGATCACCGGGGAGCTGTTTTTT
NA,TRBJ1-5,TRBV9,many,CASSVGGLGNQPQHF,TGTGCCAGCAGCGTAGGGGGCCTTGGAAATCAGCCCCAGCATTTT
NA,TRBJ1-2,TRBV11-2,NA,CASSLDRFGAGQGGYTF,TGTGCCAGCAGCTTAGATCGGTTTGGGGCAGGCCAAGGTGGCTACACCTTC
NA,TRBJ1-2,TRBV2,NA,CASFQPEGDYGYTF,TGTGCCAGCTTCCAACCTGAGGGGGACTATGGCTACACCTTC
TRBD1,TRBJ2-7,TRBV20-1,once,CSATDRATYEQYF,TGCAGTGCCACAGACAGGGCCACCTACGAGCAGTACTTC